This T cell receptor beta chain was recorded in a study of shared clonotypes between healthy human individuals. Overall study findings and caveats: Several donors held about 5% of naive CD4 clonotypes in common.

With respect to this clone: Its antigen is still unknown.

TCRdb's table, derived via immunoSEQ multiplex PCR, lists solely in-frame clones and lacks some. The sample yields roughly 700,000 clones, around two thirds seen once. CD4+ cells were split into CD45RA+ naive and CD45RA-negative memory subsets. The ends lost 4 bases at V and 4 bases at J; junction bases unmatched: 8. This CDR3 is built from 15 residues. Germline CDR1 reads SNHLY; CDR2 reads FYNNEI. The chain couples TRBV2 to TRBJ2-7, with 9 bases fitting TRBD1. This receptor was taken from a woman aged 25 to 45 in good health. The sample was memory CD4+ T cells sorted from blood. Stated subset: CD45RA-negative fraction. The CDR3 coding sequence is TGTGCCAGCAGTGGCCCGGGACAGGGCCCGTACGAGCAGTACTTC. It yields the protein CASSGPGQGPYEQYF.